The subject of this entry is one T cell receptor (beta chain). The antigen this receptor binds is unknown. The sample holds no much larger clone one base away, and base qualities are not on file. TCR libraries were generated with the immunoSEQ multiplex PCR assay, using TCR-beta and/or TCR-alpha/delta assays for each sample. The Illumina high-throughput platform was used to sequence the amplified TCR libraries. The study's own analysis went as follows. Clustering and dimensionality reduction were performed using pairwise TCRdist distances among GMM-specific receptors from ex vivo sorted or in vitro expanded T cells. The score assigned to each clinical repertoire was mean NN-distance, meaning the average TCRdist to the nearest 10% of tetramer-positive reference sequences. GEM TCR motif frequency was computed as the fraction of unique TCRs matching known GEM sequences by V/J usage and CDR3 length. Active tuberculosis was classified by linear discriminant analysis with leave-one-out cross-validation, implemented in scikit-learn. TCRdb stores this immuneACCESS table with in-frame sequences only. Part of the clones is absent; in the studies checked, under half of the shortfall reflects unresolved V genes, and no reason is known for the rest. Clonal size and the V and J genes are those of that table, whereas D and trimming came from the DNA. The sample data list roughly 28,000 clones, and about 92% of these were observed just once. The top ten constitute less than 5% of the sample.

V ends up 0 bases short and J 3 bases short, with an unmatched junction base count of 5. Its CDR3 holds 16 amino acids, cysteine through phenylalanine. Solely the CDR3 DNA is kept, with 48 bases framed from the first base. CDR1 and CDR2 are drawn from the germline V gene (reference sequence): MNHNY, SVGAGI. At study entry, a tuberculin skin test and the QuantiFERON-TB GOLD In-Tube IGRA were used to screen adolescents for latent tuberculosis infection. Immunosequencing was performed on unsorted cryopreserved PBMC, with 75,000 to 100,000 T cells per clinical donor covered on average. Eleven high schools in the Worcester region of the Western Cape, South Africa, served as enrollment sites for adolescents aged 12 to 18 years. Some 10 M. tuberculosis-infected and roughly 10 uninfected adolescents were selected with matching for age and sex. PBMC from adolescents were isolated by density centrifugation from freshly drawn heparinized blood and were then cryopreserved.

The record originates from a study of T cells in tuberculosis (dated by TCRdb to the late 2010s). Study-wide context: In the study, CD1B tetramers and high-throughput TCR immunosequencing were combined to characterize T cells specific for the mycobacterial lipid antigen glucose monomycolate (GMM). IGRA-negative adolescents, IGRA-positive adolescents with latent tuberculosis and adults with active tuberculosis, ten per group, were compared in a South African clinical cohort. Study-level results and caveats: The smaller NN-distances in active tuberculosis patients were driven in part by shorter CDR3-alpha lengths, while the difference seen for TCR-beta was not statistically significant. A classifier using the diverse GMM-specific repertoire reached roughly 89% accuracy (AUROC 0.85 to 0.9), compared with roughly 70% accuracy using GEM motif frequencies. Clinical samples were chosen by availability of cryopreserved specimens, and active tuberculosis cases were adults while controls were adolescents. Active tuberculosis TCR-alpha repertoires showed smaller mean NN-distances to GMM-specific TCRs than IGRA-negative controls, suggesting clonal expansion of these TCRs.

This sequence originates from a donor aged 10-29 years with latent tuberculosis or without tuberculosis infection. Recombination linked TRBV6-6 to TRBJ2-7; TRBD1 fits 10 bases in the junction. The sequenced sample consisted of PBMCs. The nucleotides read TGTGCCAGCAGTTACTCGCCGACAGGGGGCGTCTACGAGCAGTACTTC. It specifies CASSYSPTGGVYEQYF.